This record looks at one T cell receptor beta chain sequence and its context. These data come from a study of technical replicates of blood from several donors. Trimming took off 3 bases at V and 5 bases at J, with 11 bases between the two ends. This CDR3 contains 13 residues. Looked up from germline, CDR1 is SGDLS and CDR2 is YYNGEE. TCRdb's copy holds only in-frame clones and misses some; the assay was immunoSEQ multiplex PCR. The table shows some 89,000 clones, with about 95% occurring only once. The TCR comes from a human donor in good health. Input material: T cells isolated from PBMCs. V usage is TRBV9 and J usage is TRBJ1-1; D is perhaps TRBD1 (6 bases). CDR3 in amino acids: CASSEGGSTEAFF. The CDR3 DNA follows: TGTGCCAGCAGCGAAGGGGGAAGTACTGAAGCTTTCTTT. Full variable domain (remainder filled in from reference TRBV9 and TRBJ1-1): DSGVTQTPKHLITATGQRVTLRCSPRSGDLSVYWYQQSLDQGLQFLIQYYNGEERAKGNILERFSAQQFPDLHSELNLSSLELGDSALYFCASSEGGSTEAFFGQGTRLTVV.